This TCR beta chain is from a study of blood T cell repertoires in COVID-19. Study-level background: Samples of COVID-19 (acute and convalescent) were obtained from the United States, Italy and Spain. PBMCs, B-cell-depleted T cells, or T cells were the source of the cDNA or gDNA that made up the material.

Study processing details: Scientists estimated how many nucleated cells there were by amplifying reference gene primers. Measured with immunoSEQ multiplex PCR; TCRdb has only the in-frame clones, and not every one. Clonal size and the V and J genes are those of that table, whereas D and trimming came from the DNA. The repertoire holds around 250,000 clones, with 70% to 90% as singletons. Germline trimming cut 0 bases from V and 5 bases from J; bases unmatched to any gene: 10. In germline, CDR1 is SGHRS, CDR2 YFSETQ. CDR3 length: 18 residues. This receptor was identified in a man aged 55 to 70 with acute or convalescent COVID-19. The chain carries TRBV5-1 and TRBJ2-3, with 12 nucleotides matching TRBD2. Sequencing input: peripheral blood. The CDR3: CASSLVLAGGPRRDTQYF. As DNA, the CDR3 is TGCGCCAGCAGCTTGGTTCTAGCGGGAGGGCCTAGGCGAGATACGCAGTATTTT. The whole variable domain, filled in from reference TRBV5-1 and TRBJ2-3, reads KAGVTQTPRYLIKTRGQQVTLSCSPISGHRSVSWYQQTPGQGLQFLFEYFSETQRNKGNFPGRFSGRQFSNSRSEMNVSTLELGDSALYLCASSLVLAGGPRRDTQYFGPGTRLTVL.